The next 32 T cell receptor beta chains were all read from a single sample in a study of T cell responses to AZD1222 COVID-19 vaccine. Produced via immunoSEQ multiplex PCR; TCRdb's table is partial and in-frame only. The data contain 150,000 to 200,000 clones, 90% of them singletons. Source: peripheral blood, taken on day 0 of AZD1222 vaccination. These receptor sequences come from an adult in good health.

The chain employs TRBV6-2 or TRBV6-3 and TRBJ1-5; 8 bases are shared with TRBD1. The junction had 4 bases not matched to a gene; V was cut back by 2 bases and J by 1 base. Germline V gene lookup returns CDR1 MNHEY and CDR2 SVGEGT. The CDR3 is made up of 16 amino acids. The CDR3 loop reads CASSYARDRSNQPQHF. As DNA, the CDR3 is TGTGCCAGCAGTTACGCCAGGGACAGGAGCAATCAGCCCCAGCATTTT.

This clone has only one observation. V gene TRBV7-9 combines with J gene TRBJ2-2; D might be TRBD2 (5 bases). The CDR3 extends over 12 amino acids. Germline V CDR1 and CDR2: SEHNR, FQNEAQ (reference sequence). Trimming cost V 10 bases and J 6 bases, with 12 bases left between them. CDR3 region: CANSMRAGELFF. DNA of the CDR3: TGTGCCAACTCCATGAGGGCCGGGGAGCTGTTTTTT. Full variable domain (outside the CDR3, taken from reference TRBV7-9 and TRBJ2-2): DTGVSQNPRHKITKRGQNVTFRCDPISEHNRLYWYRQTLGQGPEFLTYFQNEAQLEKSRLLSDRFSAERPKGSFSTLEIQRTEQGDSAMYLCANSMRAGELFFGEGSRLTVL.

This clone was recorded once. The chain has TRBV9 and TRBJ2-3; no clear D gene. V lost 1 base and J lost 4, with 7 bases in between. Germline CDR1 SGDLS, CDR2 YYNGEE. This CDR3 has 13 residues. CDR3 amino acids: CASSVTSADTQYF. DNA of the CDR3: TGTGCCAGCAGCGTAACGAGCGCAGATACGCAGTATTTT.

This chain connects TRBV2 to TRBJ1-5; possible D gene TRBD1, 6 bases. The CDR3 runs to 16 residues. Germline assignment: CDR1 SNHLY and CDR2 FYNNEI. V lost 7 bases, J lost 1 base, and 17 bases lay in between. CDR3 nucleotide sequence: TGTGCCAGCACCGGGGGTCAGGGGCTGAGCAATCAGCCCCAGCATTTT. This gives the protein CASTGGQGLSNQPQHF.

In this sample, this clone turned up once. This sequence joins TRBV13 and TRBJ2-7; 8 bases are a match to TRBD2. The V segment lost 8 bases and the J segment 3 bases; nucleotides outside the gene matches: 6. The germline CDR1 and CDR2 sequences are PRHDT and FYEKMQ (reference sequence). This CDR3 spans 13 amino acids. The CDR3 bases are TGTGCCAGCGGCCGGCTAGCGGGCTACGAGCAGTACTTC. Its translation: CASGRLAGYEQYF. Based on the CDR3 plus reference TRBV13 and TRBJ2-7, the full variable domain is AAGVIQSPRHLIKEKRETATLKCYPIPRHDTVYWYQQGPGQDPQFLISFYEKMQSDKGSIPDRFSAQQFSDYHSELNMSSLELGDSALYFCASGRLAGYEQYFGPGTRLTVT.

V gene TRBV6-5 combines with J gene TRBJ2-1; 8 nucleotides line up with TRBD1. Germline lookup yields CDR1 MNHEY and CDR2 SVGAGI. The CDR3 extends over 16 amino acids. The V segment lost 0 bases and the J segment 3 bases; nucleotides outside the gene matches: 4. The CDR3 DNA is TGTGCCAGCAGTTACTCTAGGACAGGGATCTACAATGAGCAGTTCTTC. This gives the protein CASSYSRTGIYNEQFF.

The chain combines TRBV4-2 with TRBJ2-2, with unresolved D. The CDR3 runs to 15 residues. Looked up from germline, CDR1 is LGHNA and CDR2 is YNFKEQ. Trimming pared 1 base from V and 1 base from J, leaving 7 bases between. The CDR3 sequence: CASSQASWNTGELFF. The CDR3 DNA reads TGTGCCAGCAGCCAAGCTTCGTGGAACACCGGGGAGCTGTTTTTT.

The rearrangement joins TRBV7-2 to TRBJ1-1; no definite D call. CDR1 and CDR2 (germline): SGHTA, FQGNSA. V was cut by 7 bases and J by 2 bases, with 14 bases left in between. The CDR3 totals 14 residues. CDR3 in amino acids: CASTLESSNTEAFF. In nucleotides, the CDR3 is TGTGCCAGCACCCTTGAAAGCAGCAACACTGAAGCTTTCTTT.

A single count supports this clone. The chain is built from TRBV11-3 and TRBJ2-1; a weak D match, TRBD2 (6 bases). CDR3 length: 14 amino acids. From germline, CDR1 is SGHNT and CDR2 YENEEA. V was trimmed by 4 bases and J by 4 bases, leaving 11 bases between them. CDR3 DNA sequence: TGTGCCAGCAGCTCAGGAGGGAGTTACAATGAGCAGTTCTTC. Amino acids: CASSSGGSYNEQFF.

Here the CDR3 DNA reads TGTGCCAGTAGTATTGCGACAGGGGGGCGTGAAAAACTGTTTTTT. Its protein product is CASSIATGGREKLFF. The J gene is TRBJ1-4, the V gene TRBV19; 9 bases fit TRBD1. The V gene end was trimmed by 3 bases and the J gene end by 7 bases; junction bases not matched to a gene: 6. CDR1 and CDR2 (germline): LNHDA, SQIVND (reference sequence). The CDR3 has 15 amino acids.

This clone was detected a few times. The chain carries TRBV6-2 or TRBV6-3 and TRBJ1-4; TRBD1 might be the D (5 bases). V was clipped by 3 bases and J by 6 bases, with 14 bases between them. The CDR3 sequence is 15 residues long. CDR1 and CDR2 from the germline V gene are MNHEY and SVGEGT. This CDR3 is CASSYPGERDEKLFF. The CDR3 DNA sequence: TGTGCCAGCAGTTATCCGGGGGAACGGGATGAAAAACTGTTTTTT.

This clone was counted a single time. J is TRBJ1-3 and V is TRBV12-3 or TRBV12-4; D remains ambiguous. The CDR3 runs to 13 residues. V was trimmed by 3 bases and J by 4 bases, leaving 7 bases between them. DNA of the CDR3: TGTGCCAGCAGTTTGAACATGGGAAACACCATATATTTT. It is translated as CASSLNMGNTIYF.

The chain joins TRBV6-2 or TRBV6-3 to TRBJ2-4; D perhaps matches TRBD2 (5 bases). CDR1 and CDR2 (germline): MNHEY, SVGEGT. This CDR3 spans 13 amino acids. The V gene lost 2 bases and the J gene lost 11 bases, with 13 bases spanning the gap. The CDR3 nucleotides are TGTGCCAGCAGTTACGCTTCCCGGGGTTTTCAGTACTTC. It translates to CASSYASRGFQYF.

V gene TRBV10-3 combines with J gene TRBJ1-2, with D hard to call. Germline CDR1 ENHRY, CDR2 SYGVKD. Trimming pared 2 bases from V and 0 bases from J, leaving 10 bases between. This CDR3 spans 15 amino acids. The CDR3 loop is CAISEPEEPNYGYTF. In DNA, the CDR3 is TGTGCCATCAGTGAGCCTGAGGAGCCTAACTATGGCTACACCTTC.

This sequence joins TRBV6-2 or TRBV6-3 and TRBJ2-7; the D gene is possibly TRBD1 (6 bases). The CDR3 extends over 15 amino acids. Germline V lookup: CDR1 MNHEY, CDR2 SVGEGT. Trimming took off 0 bases at V and 1 base at J, with 10 bases between the two ends. CDR3 sequence: CASSYSGTPSYEQYF. The CDR3, as DNA: TGTGCCAGCAGTTACTCGGGGACACCTTCCTACGAGCAGTACTTC.

The chain employs TRBV4-3 and TRBJ2-3, with 7 positions matching TRBD2. CDR3 length: 18 amino acids. V lost 2 bases and J lost 2; bases outside the gene matches: 13. CDR1 and CDR2 (germline): LGHNA, YSLEER. The CDR3 is CASSQTGVGTSATDTQYF. Here the CDR3 DNA reads TGCGCCAGCAGCCAAACCGGAGTGGGCACTAGCGCCACAGATACGCAGTATTTT.

V is TRBV5-5 and J is TRBJ2-2; D may be TRBD1 (6 bases). Trimming stripped 0 bases from V and 2 bases from J, with 20 bases between. Germline V gene data show CDR1 as SGHKS and CDR2 as YYEKEE (reference sequence). The CDR3 is made up of 19 amino acids. The CDR3 sequence is CASSLGFLGAKINTGELFF. The DNA for the CDR3 is TGTGCCAGCAGCTTGGGTTTTCTGGGGGCGAAGATAAACACCGGGGAGCTGTTTTTT.

The chain is built from TRBV7-2 and TRBJ2-5; TRBD2 matches at 9 bases. CDR3 size: 14 residues. J was trimmed by 3 bases and V by 6 bases; bases with no gene match: 5. CDR1 is SGHTA and CDR2 is FQGNSA in the germline V gene. CDR3 bases: TGTGCCAGCAGTCCAAGCGGGGGGAAAGAGACCCAGTACTTC. This translates into CASSPSGGKETQYF.

The chain is built from TRBV7-3 and TRBJ2-1, with D perhaps TRBD2 (5 bases). Trimming removed 5 bases from V and 12 bases from J, with 17 bases in between. The CDR3 spans 13 residues. CDR1 is SGHTA and CDR2 is FQGTGA in the germline V gene. The DNA of the CDR3 is TGTGCCAGCAGCACCTTTCCCGGGGAAGGGCAGTTCTTC. Protein: CASSTFPGEGQFF.

This chain connects TRBV4-1 to TRBJ2-6, with D possibly matching TRBD2 (6 bases). CDR3 length: 15 residues. The germline CDR1 and CDR2 sequences are MGHRA and YSYEKL. V shed 1 base and J shed 4 bases, with 8 bases lying between them. The CDR3 protein is CASSQGGVGANVLTF. The CDR3 DNA reads TGCGCCAGCAGCCAAGGCGGGGTCGGGGCCAACGTCCTGACTTTC.

The genes are TRBV5-1 and TRBJ1-6, with TRBD1 as a possible D gene (6 bases). V lost 4 bases and J lost 7, with 18 bases in between. The CDR3 sequence is 16 residues long. Germline CDR1 is SGHRS and CDR2 is YFSETQ. The CDR3 nucleotides read TGCGCCAGCAGCCCCCTGGTATCTGGACAGAATTCACCCCTCCACTTT. Translation gives CASSPLVSGQNSPLHF.

The V and J genes are TRBV29-1 and TRBJ2-4, with 13 bases that match TRBD2. The V segment lost 6 bases and the J segment 0 bases; nucleotides outside the gene matches: 8. Germline V CDR1 and CDR2: SQVTM, ANQGSEA. This CDR3 is built from 17 residues. This CDR3 is CSVVGLAGDLAKNIQYF. The DNA of the CDR3 is TGCAGCGTGGTCGGACTAGCGGGGGACCTAGCCAAAAACATTCAGTACTTC. Drawing the rest from reference TRBV29-1 and TRBJ2-4, the complete variable domain is SAVISQKPSRDICQRGTSLTIQCQVDSQVTMMFWYRQQPGQSLTLIATANQGSEATYESGFVIDKFPISRPNLTFSTLTVSNMSPEDSSIYLCSVVGLAGDLAKNIQYFGAGTRLSVL.

The gene calls are TRBV27 and TRBJ1-1; a possible D gene is TRBD1 (6 bases). Germline values: CDR1 MNHEY, CDR2 SMNVEV (reference sequence). CDR3 length: 15 amino acids. With 6 bases removed from V and 4 bases from J, the gap between germline ends came to 18 bases. The CDR3, as DNA: TGTGCCAGCAGCTCTAGGGGGATCGGGGGCACTGAAGCTTTCTTT. Amino acids: CASSSRGIGGTEAFF.

This clone showed up just once. V and J are TRBV6-5 and TRBJ2-3; 10 nucleotides line up with TRBD2. The CDR3 spans 15 residues. Germline trimming cut 6 bases from V and 6 bases from J; bases unmatched to any gene: 9. CDR1 is MNHEY, CDR2 SVGAGI, per germline. CDR3 protein: CASRSLAGVPDTQYF. The CDR3 nucleotides are TGTGCCAGCAGGTCCCTAGCGGGGGTTCCGGATACGCAGTATTTT.

V usage is TRBV7-2 and J usage is TRBJ1-2; unclear D gene. Germline values: CDR1 SGHTA, CDR2 FQGNSA. The CDR3 contains 15 residues. V dropped 2 bases and J dropped 3 bases, with 13 bases sitting between them. CDR3 in DNA: TGTGCCAGCAGCTTAATGGTTTCGTATGACTATGGCTACACCTTC. Amino acids: CASSLMVSYDYGYTF.

This CDR3 reads CASSHLGGTSYEQYF. CDR3 in DNA: TGTGCCAGCAGCCACCTGGGGGGGACCTCCTACGAGCAGTACTTC. V gene TRBV14 combines with J gene TRBJ2-7, with TRBD2 identical over 7 bases. J gave up 0 bases and V 3 bases, and 5 bases lay outside the gene matches. This CDR3 contains 15 residues. Per germline, CDR1 SGHDN and CDR2 FVKESK.

The V call is TRBV19, the J call TRBJ2-1, with a weak D call TRBD2 (7 bases). The CDR3 runs to 16 residues. Trimming took off 6 bases at V and 4 bases at J, with 19 bases between the two ends. Germline V gene data show CDR1 as LNHDA and CDR2 as SQIVND (reference sequence). In DNA, the CDR3 is TGTGCCAGTAGAAAAGGGGGGGGCCTGAATTACAATGAGCAGTTCTTC. Residues: CASRKGGGLNYNEQFF.

The genes are TRBV5-5 and TRBJ1-5; 9 bases fit TRBD1. J lost 5 bases, V lost 0 bases, and 3 bases had no gene match. CDR3 length: 15 residues. The germline CDR1 and CDR2 sequences are SGHKS and YYEKEE (reference sequence). In nucleotides, the CDR3 is TGTGCCAGCAGCTTGGAGGACAGGGGATATCAGCCCCAGCATTTT. The encoded protein is CASSLEDRGYQPQHF.

This clone showed up just a few times. This chain uses TRBV29-1 with TRBJ2-1, with 7 bases lining up with TRBD2. The CDR3 sequence is 13 residues long. The V gene's germline CDR1 is SQVTM and CDR2 ANQGSEA. Trimming took 7 bases from V and 2 from J; bases not matched to a gene: 5. The CDR3 region is CSELGGTYNEQFF. CDR3 DNA: TGCAGCGAACTCGGGGGGACCTACAATGAGCAGTTCTTC.

The chain couples TRBV7-9 to TRBJ2-7; TRBD2 matches at 7 bases. Trimming removed 6 bases from V and 3 bases from J; junction bases left unmatched: 11. Germline V gene data show CDR1 as SEHNR and CDR2 as FQNEAQ (reference sequence). CDR3 length: 15 amino acids. CDR3 sequence: CASSHGGSNDYEQYF. The CDR3 region has the DNA TGTGCCAGCAGTCACGGGGGGTCCAATGACTACGAGCAGTACTTC.

This clone has just one count. The chain links TRBV19 to TRBJ1-1, with D possibly being TRBD1 (6 bases). CDR1 LNHDA and CDR2 SQIVND come from the germline V gene (reference sequence). The CDR3 loop spans 13 amino acids. V was clipped by 6 bases and J by 1 base, with 9 bases between them. CDR3 loop: CASRRTANTEAFF. DNA for the CDR3: TGTGCCAGTAGAAGGACAGCGAACACTGAAGCTTTCTTT.

This chain links TRBV4-1 with TRBJ2-7, with TRBD1 matching 9 bases. The CDR3 covers 15 residues. Germline CDR1 and CDR2: MGHRA and YSYEKL. V shed 4 bases, J shed 2 bases, and the junction held 6 bases outside the gene matches. The CDR3 sequence: CASSPQQGAAYEQYF. CDR3 bases: TGCGCCAGCAGCCCGCAACAGGGGGCCGCCTACGAGCAGTACTTC.